These 29 T cell receptor beta chains came from one sample sequenced in a study of blood T cell repertoires in COVID-19. The table came from immunoSEQ multiplex PCR; TCRdb's copy has only in-frame clones and leaves some out. This table has some 80,000 clones, approximately 84% appearing once. What was sequenced was peripheral blood. The receptors here all came from a man aged 60-69 years with COVID-19, enrolled during active disease.

The chain recombines TRBV9 with TRBJ1-3, with 10 positions matching TRBD1. With V trimmed by 4 bases and J by 3 bases, 7 bases remained unmatched. CDR3 length equals 16 residues. Germline loops: CDR1 SGDLS, CDR2 YYNGEE. CDR3 nucleotides: TGTGCCAGCAGCACCCACGACAGGGGGCATGGAAACACCATATATTTT. Translated: CASSTHDRGHGNTIYF.

The J gene is TRBJ2-1, the V gene TRBV25-1; D possibly corresponds to TRBD1 (6 bases). CDR1 is MGHDK and CDR2 is SYGVNS in the germline V gene. CDR3 length equals 14 residues. The V end was cut by 5 bases, the J end by 8 bases, with 16 bases between. In nucleotides, the CDR3 is TGTGCCAGCAGTTTACAGGGCCCTGGGGATGAGCAGTTCTTC. This translates into CASSLQGPGDEQFF.

This clone was seen a single time. V is TRBV24-1 and J is TRBJ2-1; TRBD2 matches at 8 bases. Germline V gene data show CDR1 as KGHDR and CDR2 as SFDVKD. The CDR3 runs 18 residues. Unmatched junction bases numbered 13, after V lost 5 bases and J lost 2 bases. In DNA form, the CDR3 reads TGTGCCACCAGTGTGGACAGCTTAGCGGGAAACGCCTACAATGAGCAGTTCTTC. This gives the protein CATSVDSLAGNAYNEQFF.

Here the CDR3 DNA reads TGTGCCAGCAGTGAGGGGCGGAATGGTGGCTACACCTTC. This gives the protein CASSEGRNGGYTF. This chain uses TRBV2 with TRBJ1-2; D might be TRBD1 (5 bases). Germline assignment: CDR1 SNHLY and CDR2 FYNNEI. The V end was cut by 3 bases, the J end by 7 bases, with 12 bases between. The CDR3 covers 13 residues.

V is TRBV9 and J is TRBJ2-1, with D hard to call. The V and J ends lost 0 bases and 2 bases respectively, with 6 bases between them. The CDR3 is 14 residues long. Germline V CDR1 and CDR2: SGDLS, YYNGEE. The CDR3 DNA reads as TGTGCCAGCAGCGTAGCGGTTACCTACAATGAGCAGTTCTTC. The encoded protein is CASSVAVTYNEQFF. The full variable domain, rest sourced from reference TRBV9 and TRBJ2-1, is DSGVTQTPKHLITATGQRVTLRCSPRSGDLSVYWYQQSLDQGLQFLIQYYNGEERAKGNILERFSAQQFPDLHSELNLSSLELGDSALYFCASSVAVTYNEQFFGPGTRLTVL.

The chain has TRBV5-1 and TRBJ2-3; TRBD2 matches 8 bases. The CDR3 consists of 15 residues. The J segment lost 5 bases and the V segment lost 2 bases, leaving 7 bases of the junction unmatched. Germline CDR1 SGHRS, CDR2 YFSETQ. The CDR3 region is CASSFVGREVDTQYF. In DNA form, the CDR3 reads TGCGCCAGCAGCTTCGTCGGGCGGGAGGTAGATACGCAGTATTTT.

This clone was recorded once. The chain couples TRBV11-2 to TRBJ2-1, with 8 bases that match TRBD2. V dropped 5 bases and J dropped 5; count of bases not matched to a gene: 8. Germline-derived CDR1 and CDR2 are SGHAT and FQNNGV. This CDR3 has 15 residues. The CDR3 DNA reads TGTGCCAGCAGCCTCACTAGCGGAGGGGACAATGAGCAGTTCTTC. It specifies CASSLTSGGDNEQFF. Supplemented by reference TRBV11-2 and TRBJ2-1, the full variable domain reads EAGVAQSPRYKIIEKRQSVAFWCNPISGHATLYWYQQILGQGPKLLIQFQNNGVVDDSQLPKDRFSAERLKGVDSTLKIQPAKLEDSAVYLCASSLTSGGDNEQFFGPGTRLTVL.

As DNA, the CDR3 is TGTGCCAGCAGCCAATCGACAGGGCCCTACTACAATGAGCAGTTCTTC. It is translated as CASSQSTGPYYNEQFF. The genes are TRBV5-4 and TRBJ2-1; 7 bases map to TRBD1. CDR3 length equals 16 residues. The germline V gene has CDR1 SGHNT and CDR2 YYREEE (reference sequence). After removal of 4 bases from V and 3 bases from J, the junction contained 10 bases not matched to a gene.

The chain employs TRBV19 and TRBJ2-7; possibly TRBD2 for D (6 bases). V was shortened by 9 bases and J by 0 bases, with 21 bases between the two germline ends. Germline V gene sequence: CDR1 LNHDA, CDR2 SQIVND (reference sequence). The CDR3 has 16 amino acids. The CDR3 here is CASRQEGTRSSYEQYF. The CDR3 region has the DNA TGTGCCAGCCGGCAGGAGGGAACTAGGAGCTCCTACGAGCAGTACTTC.

This chain links TRBV6-5 with TRBJ1-2; 8 positions agree with TRBD1. CDR1 is MNHEY, CDR2 SVGAGI, per germline. This CDR3 has 14 residues. J was trimmed by 7 bases and V by 5 bases; bases with no gene match: 9. The CDR3 protein is CASSTPTGESGYTF. CDR3 sequence (DNA): TGTGCCAGCAGTACACCGACAGGGGAGAGTGGCTACACCTTC.

V usage is TRBV5-1 and J usage is TRBJ2-3; 10 positions agree with TRBD2. J gave up 2 bases and V 4 bases, and 7 bases lay outside the gene matches. Per the germline V gene, CDR1 is SGHRS and CDR2 is YFSETQ. CDR3 size: 16 residues. CDR3 coding DNA: TGCGCCAGCAGCACCTCAGCGGGAGGGCTCACAGATACGCAGTATTTT. Its translation is CASSTSAGGLTDTQYF.

This sequence joins TRBV5-4 and TRBJ1-2; TRBD1 aligns across 9 bases. CDR1 and CDR2 (germline): SGHNT, YYREEE (reference sequence). Trimming cost V 4 bases and J 2 bases; bases outside gene matches: 6. The CDR3 sequence is 15 residues long. CDR3 protein: CASSLRQGGNYGYTF. CDR3 DNA sequence: TGTGCCAGCAGCCTTCGACAGGGGGGGAACTATGGCTACACCTTC. Looking up the rest from reference TRBV5-4 and TRBJ1-2 gives the full variable domain: ETGVTQSPTHLIKTRGQQVTLRCSSQSGHNTVSWYQQALGQGPQFIFQYYREEENGRGNFPPRFSGLQFPNYSSELNVNALELDDSALYLCASSLRQGGNYGYTFGSGTRLTVV.

V gene TRBV5-5 combines with J gene TRBJ1-2; 7 positions match TRBD1. The CDR3 contains 16 residues. The V and J ends lost 0 bases and 4 bases, in that order; junction bases with no gene match: 9. Germline assignment: CDR1 SGHKS and CDR2 YYEKEE (reference sequence). The CDR3 nucleotides read TGTGCCAGCAGCTTGGTCTTATCAGGGGGTTCCTATGGCTACACCTTC. Residues: CASSLVLSGGSYGYTF.

The CDR3 is CASSKTGGIQPQHF. The DNA for the CDR3 is TGTGCCAGCAGCAAAACAGGGGGCATTCAGCCCCAGCATTTT. The V gene is TRBV7-9, the J gene TRBJ1-5; 9 positions match TRBD1. This CDR3 region has 14 residues. After removal of 5 bases from V and 6 bases from J, the junction contained 5 bases not matched to a gene. The germline CDR1 and CDR2 sequences are SEHNR and FQNEAQ (reference sequence).

The J gene is TRBJ2-7, the V gene TRBV13; D perhaps matches TRBD1 (6 bases). The germline CDR1 and CDR2 sequences are PRHDT and FYEKMQ (reference sequence). The CDR3 has 15 residues. Trimming shortened V by 5 bases and J by 0 bases, and 14 bases separated the two germline ends. CDR3 in amino acids: CASSAQGGVSYEQYF. In DNA form, the CDR3 reads TGTGCCAGCAGCGCCCAAGGGGGAGTCTCCTACGAGCAGTACTTC.

Written as DNA, the CDR3 is TGTGCCAGCAGTTACGGCGGGACCCAGTACTTC. Translating it yields CASSYGGTQYF. V gene TRBV6-5 combines with J gene TRBJ2-5; unclear D gene. The germline V and J ends were trimmed by 2 bases and 7 bases, with 5 bases remaining between them. The CDR3 contains 11 residues. Per germline, CDR1 MNHEY and CDR2 SVGAGI.

The CDR3 bases are TGTGCCAGCAGCTTAGCGGGGACTAGCGGAGAGACCCAGTACTTC. Encoded protein: CASSLAGTSGETQYF. The chain uses TRBV7-2 and TRBJ2-5; TRBD2 matches at 11 bases. CDR3 size: 15 residues. Germline V gives CDR1 SGHTA, CDR2 FQGNSA. V lost 0 bases to trimming and J lost 4 bases; unmatched junction nucleotides: 1. Combining the CDR3 with reference TRBV7-2 and TRBJ2-5 gives the whole variable domain GAGVSQSPSNKVTEKGKDVELRCDPISGHTALYWYRQSLGQGLEFLIYFQGNSAPDKSGLPSDRFSAERTGGSVSTLTIQRTQQEDSAVYLCASSLAGTSGETQYFGPGTRLLVL.

This clone came up a few times. The rearrangement links TRBV18 to TRBJ2-1; D is ambiguous. This CDR3 contains 15 residues. Per the germline V gene, CDR1 is KGHSH and CDR2 is LQKENI. Trimming shortened V by 3 bases and J by 4 bases, and 13 bases separated the two germline ends. CDR3 nucleotide sequence: TGTGCCAGCTCACCCCCCCTCACAGAATACAATGAGCAGTTCTTC. It translates to CASSPPLTEYNEQFF.

The V gene is TRBV2, the J gene TRBJ2-7; possibly TRBD2 for D (6 bases). This CDR3 is 15 amino acids long. Germline CDR1 is SNHLY and CDR2 is FYNNEI. Trimming left V 2 bases short and J 4 bases short, with 15 bases between. The CDR3 sequence: CASSELGGRRYEQYF. CDR3 nucleotides: TGTGCCAGCAGTGAACTGGGGGGTAGGCGATACGAGCAGTACTTC.

This chain uses TRBV24-1 with TRBJ1-5; D perhaps matches TRBD1 (5 bases). CDR3 size: 17 residues. The germline V gene encodes CDR1 KGHDR and CDR2 SFDVKD. Trimming left V 3 bases short and J 6 bases short, with 20 bases between. CDR3 amino acids: CATSDGRGLPGGQPQHF. In DNA form, the CDR3 reads TGTGCCACCAGTGATGGGAGGGGCCTGCCCGGCGGTCAGCCCCAGCATTTT.

V is TRBV6-6 and J is TRBJ1-1; no definite D call. V lost 7 bases and J 0 bases, leaving 9 bases between the germline ends. Germline V gene data show CDR1 as MNHNY and CDR2 as SVGAGI (reference sequence). CDR3 size: 13 residues. Written as DNA, the CDR3 is TGTGCCAGCAATCTTGACATGAACACTGAAGCTTTCTTT. Its protein product is CASNLDMNTEAFF.

Only one count was recorded for this clone. The chain carries TRBV6-5 and TRBJ1-4, with D perhaps matching TRBD1 (6 bases). The germline gives CDR1 MNHEY, CDR2 SVGAGI. The V and J ends lost 8 bases and 4 bases respectively, with 11 bases between them. This CDR3 has 13 residues. The CDR3 DNA reads TGTGCCAGCCAGGGGCGGAATAATGAAAAACTGTTTTTT. Translated, it gives CASQGRNNEKLFF.

The chain is built from TRBV6-1 and TRBJ2-6, with D hard to call. The V and J ends lost 2 bases and 4 bases respectively, with 9 bases between them. Germline V gene data show CDR1 as MNHNS and CDR2 as SASEGT. CDR3 length equals 15 residues. The CDR3 region has the DNA TGTGCCAGCAGTGAACTAGGTACCGGGGCCAACGTCCTGACTTTC. Translating it yields CASSELGTGANVLTF.

The chain employs TRBV25-1 and TRBJ2-3; TRBD2 agrees at 9 bases. The CDR3 totals 14 residues. V was clipped by 2 bases and J by 4 bases; unmatched bases: 1. Germline CDR1 is MGHDK and CDR2 is SYGVNS. The CDR3 is CASSEAGGSDTQYF. The CDR3 DNA is TGTGCCAGCAGTGAAGCGGGAGGGTCAGATACGCAGTATTTT.

The chain joins TRBV28 to TRBJ2-5, with TRBD2 matching over 9 bases. The CDR3 extends over 16 amino acids. Germline lookup yields CDR1 MDHEN and CDR2 SYDVKM. V lost 7 bases to trimming and J lost 3 bases; unmatched junction nucleotides: 12. The CDR3 DNA sequence: TGTGCCAGCACCCCCTCGGGGGTAGCGGGGGAAGAGACCCAGTACTTC. Amino acid sequence: CASTPSGVAGEETQYF.

The chain carries TRBV19 and TRBJ1-2; possibly TRBD1 for D (6 bases). The CDR3 is 15 amino acids. CDR1 is LNHDA and CDR2 is SQIVND in the germline V gene (reference sequence). Deletions cut 3 bases from V and 4 bases from J, with 15 bases between. CDR3 DNA: TGTGCCAGTAGTATCGGGACACAAACTTTCTATGGCTACACCTTC. Residues: CASSIGTQTFYGYTF.

V usage is TRBV30 and J usage is TRBJ2-7; 12 positions match TRBD2. The CDR3 contains 14 residues. Germline loops: CDR1 GTSNPN, CDR2 SVGIG (reference sequence). Trimming took 3 bases from V and 2 from J; bases not matched to a gene: 2. CDR3 DNA sequence: TGTGCCTGGAGCCTAGCGGGGGGGACCTACGAGCAGTACTTC. Its protein is CAWSLAGGTYEQYF.

The chain carries TRBV7-3 and TRBJ2-2, with 9 bases lining up with TRBD2. The CDR3 totals 15 residues. Germline V gene sequence: CDR1 SGHTA, CDR2 FQGTGA. With 5 bases clipped from V and 5 bases from J, the junction kept 6 bases outside the gene matches. CDR3 in DNA: TGTGCCAGCAGCATCGCGGGAGGGCAAACCGGGGAGCTGTTTTTT. Translation: CASSIAGGQTGELFF. Drawing the rest from reference TRBV7-3 and TRBJ2-2, the complete variable domain is GAGVSQTPSNKVTEKGKYVELRCDPISGHTALYWYRQSLGQGPEFLIYFQGTGAADDSGLPNDRFFAVRPEGSVSTLKIQRTERGDSAVYLCASSIAGGQTGELFFGEGSRLTVL.

V and J are TRBV10-2 and TRBJ2-2; possibly TRBD1 for D (5 bases). V lost 8 bases, J lost 4 bases, and 20 bases lay in between. This CDR3 spans 16 amino acids. Germline loops: CDR1 WSHSY, CDR2 SAAADI. This CDR3 is CASGPRLGPSTGELFF. In DNA form, the CDR3 reads TGCGCCAGCGGCCCGCGGTTGGGGCCTAGCACCGGGGAGCTGTTTTTT.